The 2 T cell receptor beta chains reported below all come from one sample, sequenced in a study of tumor-infiltrating lymphocytes in primary liver carcinoma. Germline DNA was extracted too, while blood RNA derived from unsorted whole blood. A primer matching the constant region was used to make TCR beta cDNA from approximately 520 ng of total RNA. Investigators got TCR beta libraries out of three nested multiplex PCR rounds, done with slightly modified ARM-PCR. Each of the first two PCR rounds ran approximately 10 cycles with TRBV1-TRBV30 forward and C-beta reverse primers. TCRdb analysed the multiplex PCR reads with MiXCR anew, one entry per CDR3 protein. This table has fewer than 400,000 distinct CDR3 sequences, around 50% appearing once. The sequenced sample consisted of peripheral blood. The source of these receptors is a woman aged 30 to 39 with primary liver carcinoma and hepatitis B virus infection.

The chain couples TRBV7-9 to TRBJ2-3, with a tentative D call TRBD1 (6 bases). The germline gives CDR1 SEHNR, CDR2 FQNEAQ (reference sequence). The CDR3 covers 14 residues. V was clipped by 2 bases and J by 6 bases, with 12 bases between them. CDR3: CASSLRGTGDTQYF. The CDR3 region has the DNA TGTGCCAGCAGCTTAAGGGGGACCGGGGATACGCAGTATTTT. Filled out from reference TRBV7-9 and TRBJ2-3, the complete variable domain reads DTGVSQNPRHKITKRGQNVTFRCDPISEHNRLYWYRQTLGQGPEFLTYFQNEAQLEKSRLLSDRFSAERPKGSFSTLEIQRTEQGDSAMYLCASSLRGTGDTQYFGPGTRLTVL.

This clonotype was seen more than once but under ten times. V gene TRBV6-2 or TRBV6-3 combines with J gene TRBJ2-2; D possibly corresponds to TRBD1 (6 bases). V lost 8 bases, J lost 3 bases, and 10 bases lay in between. CDR1 MNHEY and CDR2 SVGEGT come from the germline V gene. The CDR3 runs to 13 residues. This CDR3 reads CASGQTHTGELFF. DNA of the CDR3: TGTGCCAGCGGACAGACTCACACCGGGGAGCTGTTTTTT.